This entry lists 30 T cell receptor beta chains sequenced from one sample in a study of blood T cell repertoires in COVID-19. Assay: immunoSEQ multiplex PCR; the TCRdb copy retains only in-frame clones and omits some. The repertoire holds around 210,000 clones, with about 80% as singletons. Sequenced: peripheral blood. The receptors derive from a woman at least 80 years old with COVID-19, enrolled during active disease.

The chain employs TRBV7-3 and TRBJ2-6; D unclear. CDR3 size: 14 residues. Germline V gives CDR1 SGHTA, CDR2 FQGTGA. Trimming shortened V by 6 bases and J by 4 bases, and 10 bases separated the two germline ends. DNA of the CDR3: TGTGCCAGCAGGCTTAGTGCCGGGGCCAACGTCCTGACTTTC. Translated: CASRLSAGANVLTF.

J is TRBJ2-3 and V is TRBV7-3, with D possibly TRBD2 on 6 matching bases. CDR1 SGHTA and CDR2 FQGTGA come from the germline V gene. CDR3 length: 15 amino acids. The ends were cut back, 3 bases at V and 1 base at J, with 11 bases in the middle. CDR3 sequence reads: CASSLPGVGTDTQYF. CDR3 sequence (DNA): TGTGCCAGCAGCTTGCCGGGGGTGGGCACAGATACGCAGTATTTT.

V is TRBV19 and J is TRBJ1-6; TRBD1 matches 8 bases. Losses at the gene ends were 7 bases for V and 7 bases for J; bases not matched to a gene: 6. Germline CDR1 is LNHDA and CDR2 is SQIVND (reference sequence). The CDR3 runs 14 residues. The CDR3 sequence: CASTPRTGNSPLHF. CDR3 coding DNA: TGTGCCAGTACCCCCCGGACAGGGAATTCACCCCTCCACTTT.

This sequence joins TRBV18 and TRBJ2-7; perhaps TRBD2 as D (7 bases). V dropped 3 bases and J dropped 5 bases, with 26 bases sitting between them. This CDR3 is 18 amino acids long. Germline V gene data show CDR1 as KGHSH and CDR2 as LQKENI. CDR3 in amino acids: CASSPYYRGASKDHEQYF. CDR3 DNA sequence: TGTGCCAGCTCACCCTACTACCGGGGGGCTTCCAAGGACCACGAGCAGTACTTC. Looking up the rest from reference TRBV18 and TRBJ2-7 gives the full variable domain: NAGVMQNPRHLVRRRGQEARLRCSPMKGHSHVYWYRQLPEEGLKFMVYLQKENIIDESGMPKERFSAEFPKEGPSILRIQQVVRGDSAAYFCASSPYYRGASKDHEQYFGPGTRLTVT.

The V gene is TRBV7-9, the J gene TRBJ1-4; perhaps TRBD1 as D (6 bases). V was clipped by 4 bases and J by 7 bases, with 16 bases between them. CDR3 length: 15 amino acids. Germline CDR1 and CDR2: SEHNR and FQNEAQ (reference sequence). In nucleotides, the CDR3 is TGTGCCAGCAGCTCGATCCGGGACATGATTGAAAAACTGTTTTTT. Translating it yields CASSSIRDMIEKLFF. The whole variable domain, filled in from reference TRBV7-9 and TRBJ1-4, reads DTGVSQNPRHKITKRGQNVTFRCDPISEHNRLYWYRQTLGQGPEFLTYFQNEAQLEKSRLLSDRFSAERPKGSFSTLEIQRTEQGDSAMYLCASSSIRDMIEKLFFGSGTQLSVL.

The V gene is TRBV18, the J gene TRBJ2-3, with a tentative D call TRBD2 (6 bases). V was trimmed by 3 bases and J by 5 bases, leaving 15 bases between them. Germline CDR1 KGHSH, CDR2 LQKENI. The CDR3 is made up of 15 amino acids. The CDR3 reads CASSPQAGSRDTQYF. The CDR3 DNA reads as TGTGCCAGCTCACCCCAGGCGGGGTCACGAGATACGCAGTATTTT.

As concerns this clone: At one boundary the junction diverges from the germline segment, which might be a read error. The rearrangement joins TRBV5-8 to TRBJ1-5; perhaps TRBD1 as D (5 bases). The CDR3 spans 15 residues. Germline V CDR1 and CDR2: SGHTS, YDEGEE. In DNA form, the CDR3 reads TGTGCCAGCAGTTTGGGGGGGGATCGCAATCAGCCCCAGCATTTT. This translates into CASSLGGDRNQPQHF.

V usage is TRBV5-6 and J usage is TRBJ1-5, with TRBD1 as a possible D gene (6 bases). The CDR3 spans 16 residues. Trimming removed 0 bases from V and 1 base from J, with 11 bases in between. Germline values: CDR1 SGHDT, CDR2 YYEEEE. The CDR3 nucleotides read TGTGCCAGCAGCTTGGCGACGGGGGGCAGCAATCAGCCCCAGCATTTT. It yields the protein CASSLATGGSNQPQHF.

The CDR3 DNA sequence: TGCGCCAGCAGCCAAGAGAGTACGGGGCAGGGGGTCAGGGATACGCAGTATTTT. It translates to CASSQESTGQGVRDTQYF. The V gene is TRBV4-1, the J gene TRBJ2-3, with TRBD1 matching over 7 bases. CDR3 length: 18 amino acids. Looked up from germline, CDR1 is MGHRA and CDR2 is YSYEKL. The junction had 15 bases not matched to a gene; V was cut back by 0 bases and J by 6 bases.

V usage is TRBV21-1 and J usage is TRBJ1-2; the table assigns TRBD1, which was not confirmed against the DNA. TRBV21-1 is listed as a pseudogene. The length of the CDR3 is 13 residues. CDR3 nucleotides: TGTGCCAGCAGCAAAATCCGGACAGGTTGGGAATCCTTC. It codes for CASSKIRTGWESF.

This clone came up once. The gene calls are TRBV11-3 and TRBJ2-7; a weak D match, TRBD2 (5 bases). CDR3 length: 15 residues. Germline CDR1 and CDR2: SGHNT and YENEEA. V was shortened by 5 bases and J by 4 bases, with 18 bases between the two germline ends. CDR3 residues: CASSPGGSRPYEQYF. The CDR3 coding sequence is TGTGCCAGCAGCCCTGGAGGTTCCAGGCCTTACGAGCAGTACTTC.

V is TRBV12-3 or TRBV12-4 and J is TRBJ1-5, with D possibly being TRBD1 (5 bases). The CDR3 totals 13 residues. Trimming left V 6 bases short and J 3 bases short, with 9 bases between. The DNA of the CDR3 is TGTGCCAGCAGGACAGCCTACAATCAGCCCCAGCATTTT. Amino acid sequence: CASRTAYNQPQHF.

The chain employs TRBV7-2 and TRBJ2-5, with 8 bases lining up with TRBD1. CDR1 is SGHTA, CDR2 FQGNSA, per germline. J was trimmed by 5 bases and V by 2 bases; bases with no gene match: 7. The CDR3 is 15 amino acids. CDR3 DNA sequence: TGTGCCAGCAGCTTAATGTCCGGACAGGGCGAGACCCAGTACTTC. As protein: CASSLMSGQGETQYF.

CDR3 coding DNA: TGTGCCAGCAGCCAATCTAGGTTGGAGGGCTACACCTTC. This encodes CASSQSRLEGYTF. This chain connects TRBV16 to TRBJ1-2; D is uncertain. With 0 bases removed from V and 8 bases from J, the gap between germline ends came to 10 bases. This CDR3 is 13 amino acids long. Germline CDR1 is KGHSY and CDR2 is FQNENV.

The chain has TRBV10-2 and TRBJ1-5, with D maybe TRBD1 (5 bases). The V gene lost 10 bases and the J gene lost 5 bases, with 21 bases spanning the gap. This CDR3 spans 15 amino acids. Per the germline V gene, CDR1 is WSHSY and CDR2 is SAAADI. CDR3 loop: CATNPGGYQYQPQHF. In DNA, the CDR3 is TGCGCCACCAACCCCGGGGGGTATCAATATCAGCCCCAGCATTTT.

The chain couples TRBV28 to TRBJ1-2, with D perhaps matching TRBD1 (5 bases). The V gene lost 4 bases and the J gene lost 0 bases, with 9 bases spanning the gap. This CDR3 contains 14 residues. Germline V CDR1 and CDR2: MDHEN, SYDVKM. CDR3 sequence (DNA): TGTGCCAGCAGTTGGGGGGTGGCTAACTATGGCTACACCTTC. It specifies CASSWGVANYGYTF.

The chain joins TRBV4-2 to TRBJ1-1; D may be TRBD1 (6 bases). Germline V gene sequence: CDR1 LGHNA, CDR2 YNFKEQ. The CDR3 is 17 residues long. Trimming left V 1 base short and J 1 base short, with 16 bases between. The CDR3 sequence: CASSQGQGLVPNTEAFF. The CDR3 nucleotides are TGTGCCAGCAGCCAAGGGCAGGGGTTGGTCCCGAACACTGAAGCTTTCTTT.

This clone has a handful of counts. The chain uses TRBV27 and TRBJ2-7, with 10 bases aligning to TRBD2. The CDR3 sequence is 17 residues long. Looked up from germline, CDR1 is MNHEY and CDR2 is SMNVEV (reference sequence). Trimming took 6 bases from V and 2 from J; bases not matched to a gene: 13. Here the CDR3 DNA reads TGTGCCAGCAGCCCCGACGCACCACTAGCGGGAACCTACGAGCAGTACTTC. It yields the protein CASSPDAPLAGTYEQYF.

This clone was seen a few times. CDR3 DNA: TGCGCCAACGCGCGTAGCGGGGTCACAGATACGCAGTATTTT. Its translation: CANARSGVTDTQYF. The V and J genes are TRBV10-2 and TRBJ2-3; TRBD2 matches 8 bases. CDR3 length equals 14 residues. Germline assignment: CDR1 WSHSY and CDR2 SAAADI. Germline trimming cut 10 bases from V and 2 bases from J; bases unmatched to any gene: 8.

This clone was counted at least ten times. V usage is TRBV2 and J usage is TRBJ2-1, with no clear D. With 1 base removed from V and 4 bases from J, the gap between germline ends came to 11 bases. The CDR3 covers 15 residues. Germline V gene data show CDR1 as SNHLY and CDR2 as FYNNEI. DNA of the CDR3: TGTGCCAGCAGTGAAGGTTGGCAGTTATACAATGAGCAGTTCTTC. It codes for CASSEGWQLYNEQFF.

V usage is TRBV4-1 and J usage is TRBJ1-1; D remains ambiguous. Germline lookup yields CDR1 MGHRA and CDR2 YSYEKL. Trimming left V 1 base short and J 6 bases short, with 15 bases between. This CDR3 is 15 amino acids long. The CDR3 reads CASSQAPGRRAEAFF. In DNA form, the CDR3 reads TGCGCCAGCAGCCAAGCCCCTGGCAGGCGGGCTGAAGCTTTCTTT.

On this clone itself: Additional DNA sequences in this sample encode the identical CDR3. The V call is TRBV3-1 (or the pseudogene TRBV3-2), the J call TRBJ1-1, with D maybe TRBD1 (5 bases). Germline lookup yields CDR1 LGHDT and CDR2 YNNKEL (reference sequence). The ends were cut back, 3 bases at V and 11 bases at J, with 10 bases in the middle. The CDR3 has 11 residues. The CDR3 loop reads CASSQSGGAFF. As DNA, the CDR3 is TGTGCCAGCAGCCAGTCGGGGGGGGCTTTCTTT.

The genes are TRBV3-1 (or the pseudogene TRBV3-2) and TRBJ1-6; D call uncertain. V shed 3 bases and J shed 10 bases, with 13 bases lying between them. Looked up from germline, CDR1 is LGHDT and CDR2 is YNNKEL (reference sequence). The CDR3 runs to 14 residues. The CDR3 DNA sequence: TGTGCCAGCAGCCAGGGGTTGAGGGAATCACCCCTCCACTTT. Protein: CASSQGLRESPLHF.

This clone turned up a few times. The CDR3 DNA is TGTGCCAGCAGTCTAGACGGCTATCAGCCCCAGCATTTT. It codes for CASSLDGYQPQHF. The rearrangement links TRBV28 to TRBJ1-5; no clear D. The CDR3 runs 13 residues. V was clipped by 5 bases and J by 5 bases, with 10 bases between them. The germline V gene encodes CDR1 MDHEN and CDR2 SYDVKM.

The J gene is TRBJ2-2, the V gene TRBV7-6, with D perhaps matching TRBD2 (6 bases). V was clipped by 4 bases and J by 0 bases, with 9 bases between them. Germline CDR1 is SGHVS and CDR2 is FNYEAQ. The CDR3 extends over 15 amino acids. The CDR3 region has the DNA TGTGCCAGCAGCTCACTAGCTACGAACACCGGGGAGCTGTTTTTT. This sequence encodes CASSSLATNTGELFF. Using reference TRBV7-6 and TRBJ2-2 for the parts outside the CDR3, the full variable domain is GAGVSQSPRYKVTKRGQDVALRCDPISGHVSLYWYRQALGQGPEFLTYFNYEAQQDKSGLPNDRFSAERPEGSISTLTIQRTEQRDSAMYRCASSSLATNTGELFFGEGSRLTVL.

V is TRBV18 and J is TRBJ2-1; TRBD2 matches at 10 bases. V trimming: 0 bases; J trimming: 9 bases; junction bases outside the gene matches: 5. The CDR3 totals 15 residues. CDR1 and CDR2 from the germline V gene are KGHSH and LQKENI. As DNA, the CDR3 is TGTGCCAGCTCACCACCCCTAGCGGGAGTAGGTGAGCAGTTCTTC. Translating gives CASSPPLAGVGEQFF.

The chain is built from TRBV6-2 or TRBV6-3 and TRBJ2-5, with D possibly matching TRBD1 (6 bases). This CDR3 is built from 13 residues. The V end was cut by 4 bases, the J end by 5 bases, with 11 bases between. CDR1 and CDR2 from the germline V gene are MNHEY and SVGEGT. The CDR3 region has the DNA TGTGCCAGCAGTTCGCACAGGGAGGAGACCCAGTACTTC. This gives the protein CASSSHREETQYF.

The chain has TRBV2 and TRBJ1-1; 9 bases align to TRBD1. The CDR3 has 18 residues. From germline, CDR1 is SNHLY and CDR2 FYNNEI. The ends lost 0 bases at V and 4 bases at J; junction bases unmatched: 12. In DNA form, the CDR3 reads TGTGCCAGCAGTGAAGCGCTTGGGGCGACAGGGGGTGTCACTGAAGCTTTCTTT. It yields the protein CASSEALGATGGVTEAFF.

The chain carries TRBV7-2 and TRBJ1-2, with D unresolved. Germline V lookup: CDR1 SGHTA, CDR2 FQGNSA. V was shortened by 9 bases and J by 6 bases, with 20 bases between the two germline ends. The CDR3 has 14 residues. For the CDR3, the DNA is TGTGCCAGAGGCTTAAGGTCCACCGGGGATGGCTACACCTTC. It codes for CARGLRSTGDGYTF.

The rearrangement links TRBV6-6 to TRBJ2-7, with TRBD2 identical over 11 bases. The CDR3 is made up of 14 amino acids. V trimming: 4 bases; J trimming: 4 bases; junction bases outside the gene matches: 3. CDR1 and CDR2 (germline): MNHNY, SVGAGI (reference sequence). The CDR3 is CASSSRTSGYEQYF. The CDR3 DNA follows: TGTGCCAGCAGTTCAAGGACTAGCGGGTACGAGCAGTACTTC.